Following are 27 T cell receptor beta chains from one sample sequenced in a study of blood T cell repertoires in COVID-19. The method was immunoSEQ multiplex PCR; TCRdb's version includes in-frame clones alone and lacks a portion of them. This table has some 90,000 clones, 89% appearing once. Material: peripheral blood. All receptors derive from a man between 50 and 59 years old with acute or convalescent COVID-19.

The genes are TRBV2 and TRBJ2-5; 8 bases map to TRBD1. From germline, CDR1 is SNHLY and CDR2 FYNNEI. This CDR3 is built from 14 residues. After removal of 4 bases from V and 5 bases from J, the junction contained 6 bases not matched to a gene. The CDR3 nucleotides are TGTGCCAGCAGTGGGGACAGGAACTGGGAGACCCAGTACTTC. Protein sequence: CASSGDRNWETQYF.

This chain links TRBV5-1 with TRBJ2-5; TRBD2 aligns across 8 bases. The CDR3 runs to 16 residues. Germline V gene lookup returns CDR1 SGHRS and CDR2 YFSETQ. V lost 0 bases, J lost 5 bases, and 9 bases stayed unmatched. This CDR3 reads CASSLAGRGGPETQYF. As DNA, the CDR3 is TGCGCCAGCAGCTTGGCCGGTCGGGGGGGCCCGGAGACCCAGTACTTC. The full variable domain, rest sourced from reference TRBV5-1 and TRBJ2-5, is KAGVTQTPRYLIKTRGQQVTLSCSPISGHRSVSWYQQTPGQGLQFLFEYFSETQRNKGNFPGRFSGRQFSNSRSEMNVSTLELGDSALYLCASSLAGRGGPETQYFGPGTRLLVL.

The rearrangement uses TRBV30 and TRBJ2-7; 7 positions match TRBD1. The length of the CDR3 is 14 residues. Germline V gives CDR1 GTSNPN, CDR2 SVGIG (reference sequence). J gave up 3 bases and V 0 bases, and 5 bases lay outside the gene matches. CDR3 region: CAWSVPPGGYEQYF. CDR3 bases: TGTGCCTGGAGTGTACCGCCAGGGGGCTACGAGCAGTACTTC.

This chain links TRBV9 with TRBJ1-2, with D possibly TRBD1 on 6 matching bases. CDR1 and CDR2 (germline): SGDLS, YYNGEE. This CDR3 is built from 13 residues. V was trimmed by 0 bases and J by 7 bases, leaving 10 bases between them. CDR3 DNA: TGTGCCAGCAGCGTAGAGGGGGTGGCTGGCTACACCTTC. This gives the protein CASSVEGVAGYTF.

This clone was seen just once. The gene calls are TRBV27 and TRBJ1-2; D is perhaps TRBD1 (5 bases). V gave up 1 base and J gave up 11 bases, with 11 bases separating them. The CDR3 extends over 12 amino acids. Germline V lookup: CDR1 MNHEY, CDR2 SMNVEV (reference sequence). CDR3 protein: CASSLWGGWYTF. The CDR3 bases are TGTGCCAGCAGTTTATGGGGGGGTTGGTACACCTTC.

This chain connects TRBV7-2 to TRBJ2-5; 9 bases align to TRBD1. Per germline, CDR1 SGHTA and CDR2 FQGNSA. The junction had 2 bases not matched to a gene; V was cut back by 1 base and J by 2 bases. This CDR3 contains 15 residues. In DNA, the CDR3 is TGTGCCAGCAGCTTAGGGACAGGGGTTCAAGAGACCCAGTACTTC. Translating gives CASSLGTGVQETQYF.

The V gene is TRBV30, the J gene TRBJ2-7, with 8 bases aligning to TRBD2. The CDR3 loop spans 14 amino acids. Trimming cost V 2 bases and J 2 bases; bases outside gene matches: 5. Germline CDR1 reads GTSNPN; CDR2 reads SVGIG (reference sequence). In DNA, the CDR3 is TGTGCCTGGAGTATCGGGGGGGCCCCCTACGAGCAGTACTTC. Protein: CAWSIGGAPYEQYF.

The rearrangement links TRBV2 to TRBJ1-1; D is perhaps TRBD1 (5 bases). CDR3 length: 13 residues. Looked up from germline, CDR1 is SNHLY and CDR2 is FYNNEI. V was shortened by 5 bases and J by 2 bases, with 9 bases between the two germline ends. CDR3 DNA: TGTGCCAGCAGTCAGGGTCTTAACACTGAAGCTTTCTTT. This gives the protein CASSQGLNTEAFF.

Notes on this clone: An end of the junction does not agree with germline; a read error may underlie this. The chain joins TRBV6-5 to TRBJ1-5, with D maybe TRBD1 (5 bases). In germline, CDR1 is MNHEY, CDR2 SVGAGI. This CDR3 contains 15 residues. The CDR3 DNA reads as TGTGCCAGCAGCTACTCCGGCCAGGGAAGCCAGCCCCAGCATTTT. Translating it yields CASSYSGQGSQPQHF.

DNA of the CDR3: TGTGCCAGCAGTGACCGCGCGACGGCCCGAGGGGGCAATGAGCAGTTCTTC. Protein: CASSDRATARGGNEQFF. The chain employs TRBV6-1 and TRBJ2-1, with D perhaps matching TRBD1 (6 bases). CDR1 MNHNS and CDR2 SASEGT come from the germline V gene. The CDR3 is 17 residues long. Between the trimmed V and J ends, which lost 3 bases and 6 bases, there was a span of 21 bases.

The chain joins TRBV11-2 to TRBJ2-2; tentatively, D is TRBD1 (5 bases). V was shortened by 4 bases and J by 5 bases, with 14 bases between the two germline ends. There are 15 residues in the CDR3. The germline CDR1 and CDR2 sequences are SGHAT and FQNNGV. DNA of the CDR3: TGTGCCAGCAGCTCTCAGGGCATCCAGACCGGGGAGCTGTTTTTT. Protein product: CASSSQGIQTGELFF.

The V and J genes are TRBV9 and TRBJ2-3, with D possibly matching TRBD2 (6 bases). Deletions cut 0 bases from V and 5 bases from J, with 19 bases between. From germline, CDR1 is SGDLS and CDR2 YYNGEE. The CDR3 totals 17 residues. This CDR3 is CASSVGGMGGRGDTQYF. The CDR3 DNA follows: TGTGCCAGCAGCGTAGGGGGCATGGGGGGTAGAGGAGATACGCAGTATTTT.

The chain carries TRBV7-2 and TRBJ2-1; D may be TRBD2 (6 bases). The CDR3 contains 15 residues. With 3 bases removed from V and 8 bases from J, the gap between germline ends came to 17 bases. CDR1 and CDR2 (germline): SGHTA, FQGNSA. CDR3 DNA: TGTGCCAGCAGCTTGGCCGGGACCAGCGGGCATGAGCAGTTCTTC. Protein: CASSLAGTSGHEQFF.

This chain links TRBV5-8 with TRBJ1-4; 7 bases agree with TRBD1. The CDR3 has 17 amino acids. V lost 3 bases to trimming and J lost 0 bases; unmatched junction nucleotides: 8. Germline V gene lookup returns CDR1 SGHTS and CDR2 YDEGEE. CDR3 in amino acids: CASSSIQGRATNEKLFF. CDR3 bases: TGTGCCAGCAGCTCTATACAGGGGCGCGCAACTAATGAAAAACTGTTTTTT.

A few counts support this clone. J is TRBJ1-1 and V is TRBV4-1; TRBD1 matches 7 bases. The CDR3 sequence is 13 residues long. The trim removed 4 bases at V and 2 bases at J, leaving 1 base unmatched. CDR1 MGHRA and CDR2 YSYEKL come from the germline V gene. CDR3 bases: TGCGCCAGCAGCCGGGACAGAAACACTGAAGCTTTCTTT. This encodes CASSRDRNTEAFF.

The CDR3 loop is CASRDRDRGLDEQFF. The CDR3 nucleotides read TGTGCCAGCAGGGACCGGGACAGGGGGTTAGATGAGCAGTTCTTC. This chain links TRBV6-5 with TRBJ2-1; 11 nucleotides agree with TRBD1. J gave up 8 bases and V 6 bases, and 9 bases lay outside the gene matches. The germline CDR1 and CDR2 sequences are MNHEY and SVGAGI. The CDR3 contains 15 residues.

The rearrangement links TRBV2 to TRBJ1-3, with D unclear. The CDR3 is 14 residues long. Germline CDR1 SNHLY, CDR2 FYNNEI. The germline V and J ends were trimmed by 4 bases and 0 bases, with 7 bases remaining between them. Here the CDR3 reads CASSGAVSGNTIYF. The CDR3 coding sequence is TGTGCCAGCAGTGGGGCCGTCTCTGGAAACACCATATATTTT.

CDR3 sequence reads: CASTKLAGGHNEQFF. Here the CDR3 DNA reads TGTGCCAGCACCAAATTAGCGGGGGGCCACAATGAGCAGTTCTTC. The chain uses TRBV2 and TRBJ2-1, with 10 nucleotides matching TRBD2. From germline, CDR1 is SNHLY and CDR2 FYNNEI. V trimming: 7 bases; J trimming: 5 bases; junction bases outside the gene matches: 8. CDR3 length: 15 amino acids.

The CDR3 here is CASSLGTSGGRADTQYF. Here the CDR3 DNA reads TGTGCCAGCAGCCTCGGGACTAGCGGGGGTAGGGCGGATACGCAGTATTTT. The chain employs TRBV9 and TRBJ2-3, with TRBD2 matching over 14 bases. Trimming took 4 bases from V and 6 from J; bases not matched to a gene: 10. The germline CDR1 and CDR2 sequences are SGDLS and YYNGEE. CDR3 length: 17 residues.

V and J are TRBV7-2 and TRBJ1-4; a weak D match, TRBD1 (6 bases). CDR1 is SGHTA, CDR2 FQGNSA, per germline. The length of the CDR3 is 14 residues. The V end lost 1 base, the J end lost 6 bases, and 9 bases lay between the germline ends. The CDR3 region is CASSLDRGYEKLFF. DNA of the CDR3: TGTGCCAGCAGCTTAGATAGGGGGTATGAAAAACTGTTTTTT. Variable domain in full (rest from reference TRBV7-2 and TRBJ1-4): GAGVSQSPSNKVTEKGKDVELRCDPISGHTALYWYRQSLGQGLEFLIYFQGNSAPDKSGLPSDRFSAERTGGSVSTLTIQRTQQEDSAVYLCASSLDRGYEKLFFGSGTQLSVL.

CDR3 sequence reads: CAAGAATNEKLFF. CDR3 coding DNA: TGTGCAGCGGGGGCTGCAACTAATGAAAAACTGTTTTTT. This chain connects TRBV19 to TRBJ1-4; the D gene is possibly TRBD1 (6 bases). Germline CDR1 LNHDA, CDR2 SQIVND (reference sequence). The CDR3 runs 13 residues.

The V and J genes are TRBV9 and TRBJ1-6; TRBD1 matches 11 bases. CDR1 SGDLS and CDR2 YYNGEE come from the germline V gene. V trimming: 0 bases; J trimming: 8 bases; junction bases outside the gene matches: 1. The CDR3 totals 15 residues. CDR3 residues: CASSVAGQGDSPLHF. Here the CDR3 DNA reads TGTGCCAGCAGCGTAGCGGGACAGGGGGATTCACCCCTCCACTTT.

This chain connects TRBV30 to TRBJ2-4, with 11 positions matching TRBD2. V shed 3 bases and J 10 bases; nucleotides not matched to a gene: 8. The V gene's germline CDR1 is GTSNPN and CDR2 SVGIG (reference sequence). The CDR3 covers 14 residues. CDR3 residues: CAWSTGTSGTIQYF. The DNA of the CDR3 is TGTGCCTGGAGCACCGGGACTAGCGGCACTATTCAGTACTTC. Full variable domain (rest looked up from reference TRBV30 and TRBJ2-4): SQTIHQWPATLVQPVGSPLSLECTVEGTSNPNLYWYRQAAGRGLQLLFYSVGIGQISSEVPQNLSASRPQDRQFILSSKKLLLSDSGFYLCAWSTGTSGTIQYFGAGTRLSVL.

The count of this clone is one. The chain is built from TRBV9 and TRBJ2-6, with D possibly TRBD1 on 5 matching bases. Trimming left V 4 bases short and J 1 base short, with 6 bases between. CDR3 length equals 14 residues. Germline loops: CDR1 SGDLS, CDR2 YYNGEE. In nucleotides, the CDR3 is TGTGCCAGCAGCCCAGGGTCTGGGGCCAACGTCCTGACTTTC. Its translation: CASSPGSGANVLTF. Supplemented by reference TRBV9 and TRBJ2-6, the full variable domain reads DSGVTQTPKHLITATGQRVTLRCSPRSGDLSVYWYQQSLDQGLQFLIQYYNGEERAKGNILERFSAQQFPDLHSELNLSSLELGDSALYFCASSPGSGANVLTFGAGSRLTVL.

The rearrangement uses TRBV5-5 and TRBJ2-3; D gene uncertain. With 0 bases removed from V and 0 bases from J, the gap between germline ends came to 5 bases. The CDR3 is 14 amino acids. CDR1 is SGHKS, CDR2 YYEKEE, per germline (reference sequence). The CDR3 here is CASSLDISTDTQYF. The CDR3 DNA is TGTGCCAGCAGCTTGGATATCAGCACAGATACGCAGTATTTT.

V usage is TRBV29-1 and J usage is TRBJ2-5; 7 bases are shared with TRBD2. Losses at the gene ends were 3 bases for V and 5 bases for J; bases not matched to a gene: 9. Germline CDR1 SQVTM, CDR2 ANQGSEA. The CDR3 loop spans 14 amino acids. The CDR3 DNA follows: TGCAGCGTTGAGTTTACGGGGGGAAGGGAGACCCAGTACTTC. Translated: CSVEFTGGRETQYF.

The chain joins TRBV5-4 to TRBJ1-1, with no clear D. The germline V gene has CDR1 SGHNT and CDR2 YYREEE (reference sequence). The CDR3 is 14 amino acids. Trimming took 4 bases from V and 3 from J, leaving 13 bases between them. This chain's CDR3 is CASSRPRRDTEAFF. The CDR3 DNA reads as TGTGCCAGCAGCCGTCCCCGTCGGGACACTGAAGCTTTCTTT. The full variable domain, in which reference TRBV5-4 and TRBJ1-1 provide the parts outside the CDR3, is ETGVTQSPTHLIKTRGQQVTLRCSSQSGHNTVSWYQQALGQGPQFIFQYYREEENGRGNFPPRFSGLQFPNYSSELNVNALELDDSALYLCASSRPRRDTEAFFGQGTRLTVV.